The 19 T cell receptor beta chains listed next were all sequenced from one sample in a study of blood T cell repertoires in COVID-19 (dated by TCRdb to the early 2020s). The library was generated by the immunoSEQ multiplex PCR assay. In TCRdb, the immuneACCESS table is reduced to in-frame sequences with V and J assigned. These tables do not hold every clone; where another copy was compared, an unresolved V gene accounts for under half, and the others remain unexplained. The sample profile shows about 200,000 clones; around 86% of them were found once. In total, the top ten clones hold approximately 5.4% of the sample. Sequenced: peripheral blood. These receptors were collected from a human donor in a cohort sampled during active COVID-19.

This chain links TRBV7-2 with TRBJ1-1; possible D gene TRBD1, 6 bases. The V and J ends lost 3 bases and 4 bases respectively, with 9 bases between them. The length of the CDR3 is 13 residues. CDR1 and CDR2 (germline): SGHTA, FQGNSA. This chain's CDR3 is CASSFTGSTEAFF. The CDR3, as DNA: TGTGCCAGCAGCTTTACAGGGAGCACTGAAGCTTTCTTT.

V gene TRBV4-2 combines with J gene TRBJ2-3; TRBD1 agrees at 8 bases. V gave up 4 bases and J gave up 3 bases; unmatched junction bases: 9. This CDR3 comprises 16 residues. The germline gives CDR1 LGHNA, CDR2 YNFKEQ. Here the CDR3 reads CASSRKGQGVTDTQYF. The CDR3 DNA is TGTGCCAGCAGCCGTAAAGGACAGGGTGTTACAGATACGCAGTATTTT.

This clone was seen many times. The chain employs TRBV27 and TRBJ2-1; D remains unclear. The CDR3 extends over 15 amino acids. The V gene lost 0 bases and the J gene lost 1 base, with 7 bases spanning the gap. Germline CDR1 and CDR2: MNHEY and SMNVEV (reference sequence). The CDR3 DNA is TGTGCCAGCAGTTTATCGTCCCCGTCCTACAATGAGCAGTTCTTC. Protein sequence: CASSLSSPSYNEQFF.

The chain recombines TRBV6-2 or TRBV6-3 with TRBJ2-1; unclear D gene. This CDR3 region has 12 residues. The V gene lost 5 bases and the J gene lost 2 bases, with 4 bases spanning the gap. Germline V lookup: CDR1 MNHEY, CDR2 SVGEGT. The CDR3 here is CASSRAYNEQFF. CDR3 nucleotide sequence: TGTGCCAGCAGTCGAGCCTACAATGAGCAGTTCTTC.

The rearrangement uses TRBV7-9 and TRBJ1-5, with D perhaps matching TRBD1 (6 bases). From germline, CDR1 is SEHNR and CDR2 FQNEAQ (reference sequence). CDR3 length equals 19 residues. V was shortened by 2 bases and J by 1 base, with 21 bases between the two germline ends. CDR3 nucleotide sequence: TGTGCCAGCAGCTTACCTCAACCGGGCGGGGGCTCGAGCAATCAGCCCCAGCATTTT. Translating gives CASSLPQPGGGSSNQPQHF.

The rearrangement uses TRBV28 and TRBJ1-2, with D hard to call. Germline assignment: CDR1 MDHEN and CDR2 SYDVKM. The CDR3 has 12 amino acids. The CDR3 here is CAIIRANYGYTF. In DNA, the CDR3 is TGTGCGATCATACGAGCTAACTATGGCTACACCTTC.

This clone turned up a few times. The chain is built from TRBV7-9 and TRBJ1-5; D ambiguous. With 5 bases removed from V and 4 bases from J, the gap between germline ends came to 12 bases. CDR1 is SEHNR, CDR2 FQNEAQ, per germline (reference sequence). This CDR3 has 14 residues. CDR3 DNA sequence: TGTGCCAGCAGCGCCACCGACGGGAATCAGCCCCAGCATTTT. Its translation is CASSATDGNQPQHF.

The V and J genes are TRBV7-3 and TRBJ2-2; TRBD2 is a possible D gene (6 bases). Germline V gene sequence: CDR1 SGHTA, CDR2 FQGTGA. Between the trimmed V and J ends, which lost 5 bases and 6 bases, there was a span of 10 bases. The CDR3 sequence is 13 residues long. This CDR3 reads CASSGGWAGELFF. The DNA for the CDR3 is TGTGCCAGCAGCGGAGGGTGGGCCGGGGAGCTGTTTTTT.

The chain joins TRBV15 to TRBJ2-7; possible D gene TRBD2, 5 bases. V was trimmed by 8 bases and J by 5 bases, leaving 25 bases between them. This CDR3 has 16 amino acids. The germline V gene has CDR1 LNHNV and CDR2 YYDKDF (reference sequence). CDR3 in amino acids: CATSSGWVGFGDEQYF. The CDR3 DNA is TGTGCCACCTCCTCGGGATGGGTCGGGTTTGGGGACGAGCAGTACTTC.

The chain recombines TRBV4-1 with TRBJ2-6; TRBD1 aligns across 7 bases. V was pared by 4 bases and J by 2 bases, with 2 bases of the junction left unmatched. This CDR3 contains 15 residues. CDR1 MGHRA and CDR2 YSYEKL come from the germline V gene. CDR3 nucleotide sequence: TGCGCCAGCAGCCTGACAGGGACTGGGGCCAACGTCCTGACTTTC. Translated, it gives CASSLTGTGANVLTF.

The gene calls are TRBV28 and TRBJ2-1; unclear D gene. The CDR3 is made up of 14 amino acids. Germline values: CDR1 MDHEN, CDR2 SYDVKM. Trimming shortened V by 5 bases and J by 0 bases, and 8 bases separated the two germline ends. The CDR3 bases are TGTGCCAGCAGTCCCCCGGGCTCCTACAATGAGCAGTTCTTC. This encodes CASSPPGSYNEQFF.

The chain joins TRBV7-9 to TRBJ1-2; a weak D match, TRBD1 (5 bases). The CDR3 is made up of 12 amino acids. Germline V gene sequence: CDR1 SEHNR, CDR2 FQNEAQ (reference sequence). Trimming left V 3 bases short and J 7 bases short, with 9 bases between. In nucleotides, the CDR3 is TGTGCCAGCAGCTTGGACATTAGTGGCTACACCTTC. Its protein product is CASSLDISGYTF.

V and J are TRBV5-1 and TRBJ2-3, with D maybe TRBD1 (5 bases). The CDR3 covers 15 residues. Germline V gene lookup returns CDR1 SGHRS and CDR2 YFSETQ. V was shortened by 2 bases and J by 1 base, with 11 bases between the two germline ends. The CDR3 coding sequence is TGCGCCAGCAGCTTCGGGCAGGGCGGCACAGATACGCAGTATTTT. It codes for CASSFGQGGTDTQYF.

This clone was observed once. The chain is built from TRBV7-3 and TRBJ2-7; TRBD2 might be the D (5 bases). The CDR3 covers 16 residues. CDR1 is SGHTA, CDR2 FQGTGA, per germline. V was clipped by 0 bases and J by 3 bases, with 15 bases between them. CDR3 protein: CASSLTFARDHYEQYF. CDR3 DNA: TGTGCCAGCAGCTTAACGTTCGCCCGGGATCACTACGAGCAGTACTTC.

This chain joins TRBV18 and TRBJ2-1; 7 bases match TRBD2. V was pared by 3 bases and J by 0 bases, with 2 bases of the junction left unmatched. Germline CDR1 and CDR2: KGHSH and LQKENI. The CDR3 runs to 15 residues. The DNA of the CDR3 is TGTGCCAGCTCACCCACGGGGGGCTCCTACAATGAGCAGTTCTTC. Residues: CASSPTGGSYNEQFF.

The V call is TRBV30, the J call TRBJ1-1; the D is unclear. Trimming took off 5 bases at V and 9 bases at J, with 13 bases between the two ends. CDR1 and CDR2 (germline): GTSNPN, SVGIG (reference sequence). The CDR3 spans 11 residues. In DNA, the CDR3 is TGTGCCTGGTCGAACTTGATGCAAGCTTTCTTT. Its protein is CAWSNLMQAFF.

This clone is a singleton in its sample. The gene calls are TRBV24-1 and TRBJ2-3; unclear D gene. Trimming stripped 3 bases from V and 4 bases from J, with 13 bases between. Germline CDR1 KGHDR, CDR2 SFDVKD. CDR3 length: 15 amino acids. The CDR3 nucleotides read TGTGCCACCAGTGATGCCGTGCCAGGCCCAGATACGCAGTATTTT. As protein: CATSDAVPGPDTQYF.

The chain is built from TRBV11-2 and TRBJ2-1, with 8 nucleotides matching TRBD2. The germline CDR1 and CDR2 sequences are SGHAT and FQNNGV. V was clipped by 4 bases and J by 8 bases; unmatched bases: 7. The CDR3 is 14 amino acids. The CDR3 is CASSYRLAPDEQFF. Written as DNA, the CDR3 is TGTGCCAGCAGCTACAGACTAGCGCCAGATGAGCAGTTCTTC. Full variable domain (outside the CDR3, taken from reference TRBV11-2 and TRBJ2-1): EAGVAQSPRYKIIEKRQSVAFWCNPISGHATLYWYQQILGQGPKLLIQFQNNGVVDDSQLPKDRFSAERLKGVDSTLKIQPAKLEDSAVYLCASSYRLAPDEQFFGPGTRLTVL.

V gene TRBV5-4 combines with J gene TRBJ2-6, with 9 bases that match TRBD1. The length of the CDR3 is 17 residues. Germline lookup yields CDR1 SGHNT and CDR2 YYREEE (reference sequence). V lost 4 bases, J lost 3 bases, and 8 bases stayed unmatched. The CDR3 DNA reads as TGTGCCAGCAGCCCGGGGACAGGGCGCGGTGGGGCCAACGTCCTGACTTTC. This encodes CASSPGTGRGGANVLTF.